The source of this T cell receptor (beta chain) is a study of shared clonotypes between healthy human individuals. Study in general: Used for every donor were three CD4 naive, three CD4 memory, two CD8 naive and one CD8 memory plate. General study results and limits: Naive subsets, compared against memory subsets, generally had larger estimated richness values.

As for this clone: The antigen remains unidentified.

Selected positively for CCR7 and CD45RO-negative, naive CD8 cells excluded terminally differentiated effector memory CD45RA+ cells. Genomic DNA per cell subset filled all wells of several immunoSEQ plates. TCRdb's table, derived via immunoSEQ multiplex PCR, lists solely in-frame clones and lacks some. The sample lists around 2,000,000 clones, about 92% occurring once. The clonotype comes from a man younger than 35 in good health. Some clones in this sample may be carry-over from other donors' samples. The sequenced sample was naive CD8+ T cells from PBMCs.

As DNA, the CDR3 is TGTGCCAGCAGCTTAGAGGGGACAGGGGGCATTGGCTACACCTTC. Protein product: CASSLEGTGGIGYTF. The V and J genes are TRBV7-9 and TRBJ1-2; 12 bases are shared with TRBD1. The CDR3 has 15 residues. Germline CDR1 SEHNR, CDR2 FQNEAQ (reference sequence). With V trimmed by 1 base and J by 7 bases, 4 bases remained unmatched.